The 18 T cell receptor beta chains below come from one sample, sequenced in a study of blood T cell repertoires in COVID-19. Method: immunoSEQ multiplex PCR; TCRdb's copy keeps in-frame clones and lacks some. The sample includes around 200,000 clones, 80% to 90% of them seen just once. Sequencing used peripheral blood. All receptors derive from a woman under 30 who had recovered from COVID-19.

The chain joins TRBV6-1 to TRBJ1-2; 7 bases align to TRBD1. Per germline, CDR1 MNHNS and CDR2 SASEGT. With 7 bases clipped from V and 8 bases from J, the junction kept 7 bases outside the gene matches. The CDR3 totals 12 residues. This CDR3 is CASNNRGGGYTF. DNA of the CDR3: TGTGCCAGCAACAACAGGGGCGGCGGCTACACCTTC.

J is TRBJ1-6 and V is TRBV30; D is unclear. The CDR3 consists of 12 residues. V gave up 2 bases and J gave up 15 bases, with 14 bases separating them. Germline loops: CDR1 GTSNPN, CDR2 SVGIG (reference sequence). The CDR3 reads CAWSNSAFHLHF. The CDR3 DNA is TGTGCCTGGAGTAATAGCGCTTTTCACCTCCACTTT.

The chain has TRBV3-1 (or the pseudogene TRBV3-2) and TRBJ2-3; D might be TRBD2 (7 bases). V gave up 5 bases and J gave up 4 bases, with 13 bases separating them. The CDR3 loop spans 14 amino acids. Germline CDR1 and CDR2: LGHDT and YNNKEL (reference sequence). The CDR3 DNA is TGTGCCAGCAGCTGGGGGGGCCCCGCAGATACGCAGTATTTT. Translation: CASSWGGPADTQYF.

The V and J genes are TRBV7-2 and TRBJ2-1; unclear D gene. Trimming shortened V by 3 bases and J by 5 bases, and 8 bases separated the two germline ends. This CDR3 is 13 amino acids long. Germline assignment: CDR1 SGHTA and CDR2 FQGNSA. CDR3 in amino acids: CASSFYRDNEQFF. In DNA, the CDR3 is TGTGCCAGCAGCTTCTATCGGGACAATGAGCAGTTCTTC.

This chain joins TRBV10-3 and TRBJ2-1, with 8 bases matching TRBD2. The CDR3 consists of 13 residues. Germline CDR1 ENHRY, CDR2 SYGVKD. J lost 6 bases, V lost 8 bases, and 6 bases had no gene match. This CDR3 is CAIAPSGSNEQFF. CDR3 in DNA: TGTGCCATCGCCCCTAGCGGGTCCAATGAGCAGTTCTTC.

The CDR3 protein is CASSQRGWGTDTQYF. CDR3 nucleotides: TGTGCCAGCAGCCAACGGGGTTGGGGCACAGATACGCAGTATTTT. J is TRBJ2-3 and V is TRBV7-9; the D gene is possibly TRBD2 (5 bases). The CDR3 spans 15 residues. The germline V gene has CDR1 SEHNR and CDR2 FQNEAQ (reference sequence). Trimming stripped 5 bases from V and 1 base from J, with 13 bases between.

The rearrangement uses TRBV18 and TRBJ1-5; 8 bases fit TRBD1. The CDR3 length is 14 residues. Germline V gives CDR1 KGHSH, CDR2 LQKENI. V shed 3 bases, J shed 5 bases, and the junction held 3 bases outside the gene matches. CDR3 protein: CASSPGQGDQPQHF. The CDR3 coding sequence is TGTGCCAGCTCACCTGGACAGGGAGATCAGCCCCAGCATTTT.

The chain uses TRBV10-3 and TRBJ1-5, with D possibly being TRBD1 (6 bases). Germline CDR1 reads ENHRY; CDR2 reads SYGVKD. V lost 4 bases and J lost 0, with 7 bases in between. The CDR3 is 14 amino acids. The CDR3 nucleotides read TGTGCCATCAGTGGGACAGTTAGCAATCAGCCCCAGCATTTT. It encodes CAISGTVSNQPQHF.

The chain is built from TRBV24-1 and TRBJ2-2; 8 bases fit TRBD1. The germline V gene encodes CDR1 KGHDR and CDR2 SFDVKD. Unmatched junction bases numbered 16, after V lost 4 bases and J lost 7 bases. This CDR3 is built from 18 residues. The DNA of the CDR3 is TGTGCCACCAGTGACGCGAGACGGACAGGGCGCGCGGTCGGGGAGCTGTTTTTT. As protein: CATSDARRTGRAVGELFF.

This clone was counted only a few times. DNA for the CDR3: TGTGCCAGCAGCCCAGCGACAGGGTTTGGCTACACCTTC. Translating it yields CASSPATGFGYTF. The chain combines TRBV7-3 with TRBJ1-2, with TRBD1 identical over 7 bases. The V segment lost 5 bases and the J segment 7 bases; nucleotides outside the gene matches: 7. The CDR3 spans 13 residues. CDR1 SGHTA and CDR2 FQGTGA come from the germline V gene.

The rearrangement uses TRBV4-1 and TRBJ2-5, with 7 bases that match TRBD2. The CDR3 length is 15 residues. The junction had 6 bases not matched to a gene; V was cut back by 1 base and J by 4 bases. Germline V gene lookup returns CDR1 MGHRA and CDR2 YSYEKL. The DNA for the CDR3 is TGCGCCAGCAGCCAAGGCGGGGGTAGTCGAGAGACCCAGTACTTC. Protein sequence: CASSQGGGSRETQYF.

The V gene is TRBV2, the J gene TRBJ1-5; D might be TRBD1 (5 bases). V gave up 5 bases and J gave up 4 bases, with 9 bases separating them. The CDR3 loop spans 13 amino acids. The germline CDR1 and CDR2 sequences are SNHLY and FYNNEI. Written as DNA, the CDR3 is TGTGCCAGCAGTCGGGACTTTAATCAGCCCCAGCATTTT. Protein: CASSRDFNQPQHF. The full variable domain, with the rest looked up from reference TRBV2 and TRBJ1-5, is EPEVTQTPSHQVTQMGQEVILRCVPISNHLYFYWYRQILGQKVEFLVSFYNNEISEKSEIFDDQFSVERPDGSNFTLKIRSTKLEDSAMYFCASSRDFNQPQHFGDGTRLSIL.

Comments on this clone: Other DNA variants within this sample encode the same CDR3. This chain joins TRBV7-9 and TRBJ2-1; 7 nucleotides line up with TRBD2. Germline V CDR1 and CDR2: SEHNR, FQNEAQ (reference sequence). V lost 0 bases to trimming and J lost 4 bases; unmatched junction nucleotides: 0. The CDR3 runs to 14 residues. CDR3 in amino acids: CASSLAGGYNEQFF. For the CDR3, the DNA is TGTGCCAGCAGCTTAGCGGGAGGGTACAATGAGCAGTTCTTC.

CDR3 residues: CASSRTGQGESPLHF. As DNA, the CDR3 is TGTGCCAGCAGTCGGACCGGACAGGGGGAGTCACCCCTCCACTTT. The J gene is TRBJ1-6, the V gene TRBV7-3; 10 bases are a match to TRBD1. Per the germline V gene, CDR1 is SGHTA and CDR2 is FQGTGA. The CDR3 spans 15 residues. V was pared by 6 bases and J by 10 bases, with 9 bases of the junction left unmatched.

This clone was observed a few times. The CDR3 DNA is TGTGCCAGCAGTGGGGGCGGCGAGCAGTTCTTC. As protein: CASSGGGEQFF. J is TRBJ2-1 and V is TRBV2; D might be TRBD1 (5 bases). Germline loops: CDR1 SNHLY, CDR2 FYNNEI. The CDR3 has 11 amino acids. V was clipped by 4 bases and J by 10 bases, with 8 bases between them.

J is TRBJ2-2 and V is TRBV18; 7 nucleotides line up with TRBD1. The CDR3 length is 14 residues. Trimming cost V 5 bases and J 5 bases; bases outside gene matches: 5. Germline V CDR1 and CDR2: KGHSH, LQKENI. The CDR3 region is CASSSGTVTGELFF. The CDR3 DNA is TGTGCCAGCTCATCCGGGACAGTAACCGGGGAGCTGTTTTTT.

In regard to this clone: One end of the junction does not line up with germline, which may come from a read error. The J gene is TRBJ2-2, the V gene TRBV7-2, with TRBD2 identical over 7 bases. CDR3 size: 19 residues. Germline V gene data show CDR1 as SGHTA and CDR2 as FQGNSA. The CDR3 DNA reads TGTGCCAGCAGCTTGGACCTCGGAGGACTAGATCCGAAGACCGGGGAGCTGTTTTTT. As protein: CASSLDLGGLDPKTGELFF.

This chain joins TRBV9 and TRBJ1-2; TRBD1 agrees at 7 bases. Germline V gene sequence: CDR1 SGDLS, CDR2 YYNGEE. V shed 4 bases, J shed 4 bases, and the junction held 10 bases outside the gene matches. This CDR3 region has 15 residues. CDR3 loop: CASSSPGQTRYGYTF. In nucleotides, the CDR3 is TGTGCCAGCAGCTCCCCGGGACAGACCCGCTATGGCTACACCTTC.